These 21 T cell receptor beta chains were sequenced from one sample in a study of T cells in Graves' hyperthyroidism and ophthalmopathy. RNA transcripts gave rise to amplified TCR beta CDR3 regions. Initially, a first-round RT-PCR of the TCR CDR3 employed the HTBI primer set. A single record per CDR3 protein comes from TCRdb applying MiXCR to the multiplex PCR reads. In the table there are over 200,000 distinct CDR3 sequences, about a sixth of which are singletons. Sequencing was performed on blood. Receptor source: a man in his forties with Graves' hyperthyroidism.

This clonotype was counted many times. The chain has TRBV18 and TRBJ1-2; TRBD1 agrees at 7 bases. This CDR3 region has 14 residues. Looked up from germline, CDR1 is KGHSH and CDR2 is LQKENI. J was trimmed by 0 bases and V by 6 bases; bases with no gene match: 4. The chain's CDR3 is CASSQGVANYGYTF. CDR3 bases: TGTGCCAGCTCTCAGGGGGTAGCTAACTATGGCTACACCTTC.

In its sample, this clonotype was seen a few times. The chain employs TRBV5-1 and TRBJ1-1; no reliable D call. The V gene's germline CDR1 is SGHRS and CDR2 YFSETQ. The CDR3 spans 13 residues. V was clipped by 4 bases and J by 1 base, with 8 bases between them. CDR3 DNA: TGCGCCAGCAGCCCGATCACGAACACTGAAGCTTTCTTT. Translation gives CASSPITNTEAFF.

The sample holds a few counts of this clonotype. This chain uses TRBV7-9 with TRBJ2-5; either TRBD1 or TRBD2 may fit D (5 bases each). V lost 4 bases, J lost 0 bases, and 12 bases lay in between. This CDR3 region has 15 residues. Per the germline V gene, CDR1 is SEHNR and CDR2 is FQNEAQ (reference sequence). The CDR3 nucleotides read TGTGCCAGCAGCTCCGGGACCGCGAACCAAGAGACCCAGTACTTC. It is translated as CASSSGTANQETQYF.

In its sample, this clonotype was seen many times. The genes are TRBV28 and TRBJ1-5; D unclear. V dropped 2 bases and J dropped 4 bases, with 9 bases sitting between them. Germline V gene sequence: CDR1 MDHEN, CDR2 SYDVKM. There are 14 residues in the CDR3. The CDR3 spells CASSLRGSNQPQHF. The CDR3 nucleotides read TGTGCCAGCAGTTTACGAGGGAGTAATCAGCCCCAGCATTTT.

In this sample, this clonotype turned up many times. This sequence joins TRBV18 and TRBJ1-1; tentative D call: TRBD1 (5 bases). The V gene lost 6 bases and the J gene lost 0 bases, with 11 bases spanning the gap. This CDR3 is 14 amino acids long. Per germline, CDR1 KGHSH and CDR2 LQKENI. The CDR3 DNA is TGTGCCAGCTCGCCCGGGACGGTGAACACTGAAGCTTTCTTT. Translated: CASSPGTVNTEAFF. Full variable domain (outside the CDR3, taken from reference TRBV18 and TRBJ1-1): NAGVMQNPRHLVRRRGQEARLRCSPMKGHSHVYWYRQLPEEGLKFMVYLQKENIIDESGMPKERFSAEFPKEGPSILRIQQVVRGDSAAYFCASSPGTVNTEAFFGQGTRLTVV.

This clonotype was seen more than once but under ten times. The chain joins TRBV5-1 to TRBJ2-7; D not resolved. The CDR3 is made up of 12 amino acids. V was cut by 4 bases and J by 0 bases, with 5 bases left in between. Germline V gene data show CDR1 as SGHRS and CDR2 as YFSETQ. The CDR3 protein is CASSGNSYEQYF. CDR3 sequence (DNA): TGCGCCAGCAGCGGGAACTCCTACGAGCAGTACTTC.

This clonotype was found many times. The CDR3 spells CASRPNRDRGHGGELFF. CDR3 bases: TGTGCCAGCAGACCTAACCGGGACAGGGGGCATGGCGGGGAGCTGTTTTTT. The V call is TRBV28, the J call TRBJ2-2; 12 positions match TRBD1. This CDR3 is 17 amino acids long. Germline V lookup: CDR1 MDHEN, CDR2 SYDVKM. J lost 7 bases, V lost 6 bases, and 12 bases had no gene match.

In this sample, this clonotype turned up many times. The CDR3 DNA reads TGTGCCAGCAGCTTAGCTCGCGAACAAGAGACCCAGTACTTC. Translated, it gives CASSLAREQETQYF. The chain couples TRBV11-2 to TRBJ2-5; D not certain. CDR3 length: 14 amino acids. CDR1 SGHAT and CDR2 FQNNGV come from the germline V gene. Trimming pared 1 base from V and 2 bases from J, leaving 8 bases between.

At least ten counts were recorded for this clonotype. V is TRBV28 and J is TRBJ2-7, with 9 bases aligning to TRBD1. The J segment lost 5 bases and the V segment lost 7 bases, leaving 9 bases of the junction unmatched. In germline, CDR1 is MDHEN, CDR2 SYDVKM. The CDR3 sequence is 14 residues long. In DNA form, the CDR3 reads TGTGCCAGCATTTGGGACAGGGAGGAAAACGAGCAGTACTTC. Translating it yields CASIWDREENEQYF.

The sample holds many counts of this clonotype. V gene TRBV7-2 combines with J gene TRBJ2-6; TRBD1 matches at 7 bases. CDR1 and CDR2 from the germline V gene are SGHTA and FQGNSA. J gave up 3 bases and V 3 bases, and 5 bases lay outside the gene matches. The CDR3 has 16 residues. The CDR3 DNA is TGTGCCAGCAGCTTGAGAGGGGGCAATGGGGCCAACGTCCTGACTTTC. Its protein is CASSLRGGNGANVLTF.

This clonotype was seen at least ten times. The chain combines TRBV7-2 with TRBJ2-2; 9 nucleotides align to TRBD1. The CDR3 extends over 16 amino acids. From germline, CDR1 is SGHTA and CDR2 FQGNSA. V shed 3 bases, J shed 3 bases, and the junction held 5 bases outside the gene matches. The CDR3 region has the DNA TGTGCCAGCAGCTTCACCGGGACAGGGTACACCGGGGAGCTGTTTTTT. Its translation: CASSFTGTGYTGELFF.

This clonotype was seen repeatedly, ten times or more. The V and J genes are TRBV30 and TRBJ2-7; D perhaps matches TRBD2 (5 bases). This CDR3 is built from 14 residues. Germline loops: CDR1 GTSNPN, CDR2 SVGIG (reference sequence). V was trimmed by 5 bases and J by 7 bases, leaving 21 bases between them. CDR3 region: CAWDPGKYNMEQYF. CDR3 nucleotide sequence: TGTGCCTGGGATCCCGGGAAGTATAATATGGAGCAGTACTTC.

This clonotype was seen many times. The J gene is TRBJ1-1, the V gene TRBV10-1; D perhaps matches TRBD1 (5 bases). Germline loops: CDR1 WNHNN, CDR2 SYGVQD (reference sequence). CDR3 length: 15 residues. Deletions cut 0 bases from V and 6 bases from J, with 14 bases between. The CDR3 coding sequence is TGCGCCAGCAGTGAGTCAAGGACAATGACTCCTGAAGCTTTCTTT. Translated: CASSESRTMTPEAFF.

This clonotype was seen ten or more times. The rearrangement links TRBV12-3 or TRBV12-4 to TRBJ2-5; D is uncertain. The CDR3 loop spans 13 amino acids. The V end lost 2 bases, the J end lost 5 bases, and 9 bases lay between the germline ends. CDR3 DNA sequence: TGTGCCAGCAGTTTAAGTCCCCGGGAGACCCAGTACTTC. Translated: CASSLSPRETQYF.

This clonotype was counted at least ten times. The chain employs TRBV6-2 or TRBV6-3 and TRBJ2-5, with TRBD1 identical over 7 bases. Germline CDR1 and CDR2: MNHEY and SVGEGT. The CDR3 consists of 13 residues. Trimming removed 4 bases from V and 4 bases from J; junction bases left unmatched: 3. The CDR3 DNA sequence: TGTGCCAGCAGTTCGACAGGGCCAGAGACCCAGTACTTC. It codes for CASSSTGPETQYF.

This clonotype was picked up many times. J is TRBJ1-1 and V is TRBV7-9; D unclear. V lost 1 base, J lost 1 base, and 7 bases lay in between. The germline V gene encodes CDR1 SEHNR and CDR2 FQNEAQ (reference sequence). The CDR3 has 14 amino acids. CDR3 amino acids: CASSLGEANTEAFF. The CDR3 nucleotides are TGTGCCAGCAGCTTAGGAGAGGCGAACACTGAAGCTTTCTTT. The full variable domain, its missing parts supplied by reference TRBV7-9 and TRBJ1-1, is DTGVSQNPRHKITKRGQNVTFRCDPISEHNRLYWYRQTLGQGPEFLTYFQNEAQLEKSRLLSDRFSAERPKGSFSTLEIQRTEQGDSAMYLCASSLGEANTEAFFGQGTRLTVV.

V is TRBV11-2 and J is TRBJ1-6; D remains unclear. Per the germline V gene, CDR1 is SGHAT and CDR2 is FQNNGV. V lost 1 base, J lost 11 bases, and 15 bases lay in between. There are 15 residues in the CDR3. CDR3 bases: TGTGCCAGCAGCTTAGTACGGGGTAGAGCGCCACCCCTCCACTTT. This codes for CASSLVRGRAPPLHF.

This clonotype was detected only a few times. This chain links TRBV6-2 or TRBV6-3 with TRBJ2-5; 7 nucleotides align to TRBD2. The CDR3 is made up of 15 amino acids. Germline assignment: CDR1 MNHEY and CDR2 SVGEGT. Trimming cost V 7 bases and J 4 bases; bases outside gene matches: 12. The CDR3 DNA is TGTGCCAGCAACCTCCTAGCGGCCATTCGAGAGACCCAGTACTTC. Translation: CASNLLAAIRETQYF.

The chain carries TRBV2 and TRBJ1-1; D call uncertain. The V and J ends lost 8 bases and 2 bases respectively, with 12 bases between them. Germline V gene sequence: CDR1 SNHLY, CDR2 FYNNEI. This CDR3 comprises 13 residues. The CDR3 loop is CASRYSANTEAFF. The CDR3 coding sequence is TGTGCCAGCCGATACAGCGCCAACACTGAAGCTTTCTTT.

This clonotype was seen repeatedly, ten times or more. The chain uses TRBV29-1 and TRBJ2-3; D gene ambiguous. Trimming left V 0 bases short and J 0 bases short, with 22 bases between. CDR3 length equals 19 residues. CDR1 is SQVTM and CDR2 is ANQGSEA in the germline V gene. The CDR3 here is CSVEERQVDGSGSTDTQYF. The CDR3 nucleotides are TGCAGCGTTGAAGAGCGTCAGGTTGATGGAAGTGGAAGCACAGATACGCAGTATTTT.

This clonotype was found a few times. The rearrangement links TRBV12-3 or TRBV12-4 to TRBJ1-1; D uncertain. The V end lost 4 bases, the J end lost 0 bases, and 6 bases lay between the germline ends. This CDR3 contains 13 residues. The chain's CDR3 is CASSSIMNTEAFF. The CDR3 DNA sequence: TGTGCCAGCAGTTCAATCATGAACACTGAAGCTTTCTTT.